The rows below give T cell receptor beta chains drawn from one sample of a study of shared T cell receptors in the human thymus. Repertoires were generated with immunoSEQ multiplex PCR, while TCRdb's copy carries only in-frame clones and drops some. Here the sample spans some 640,000 clones, 87% being singletons. These data are also associated with another study on human thymus T cells.

Sequenced sample: thymocytes. These receptors originate from a boy under three years old with a congenital heart defect. Each CDR3 is given with its conserved first and last residue. The D gene is left open where the match is weak. For some rows the clone size is stated as once, few or many, or as a class when expanded; others skip it.

V gene: TRBV4-3
D gene: TRBD2
clone size: once
J gene: TRBJ2-3
CDR3 DNA: TGCGCCACCAAAAAGTCGGGGGGGGCGACAGATACGCAGTATTTT
CDR3 protein: CATKKSGGATDTQYF

V gene: TRBV15
D gene: NA
clone size: NA
J gene: TRBJ1-6
CDR3 DNA: TGTGCCACCAGCAGAGATCGGTCCGATCCGTTCTATAATTCACCCCTCCACTTT
CDR3 protein: CATSRDRSDPFYNSPLHF

V gene: TRBV10-3
D gene: NA
clone size: NA
J gene: TRBJ2-7
CDR3 DNA: TGTGCCATCAGGAGTGATATTCTTTACGAGCAGTACTTC
CDR3 protein: CAIRSDILYEQYF

V gene: TRBV9
D gene: TRBD2
clone size: NA
J gene: TRBJ2-1
CDR3 DNA: TGTGCCAGCAGCGTAGACCCAGCGGGAGGGCCTCCGGGTAATGAGCAGTTCTTC
CDR3 protein: CASSVDPAGGPPGNEQFF

V gene: TRBV27
D gene: TRBD2
clone size: NA
J gene: TRBJ2-3
CDR3 DNA: TGTGCCAGCAGTCCTCGGACTAGCCGGAGCACAGATACGCAGTATTTT
CDR3 protein: CASSPRTSRSTDTQYF

V gene: TRBV7-2
D gene: NA
clone size: NA
J gene: TRBJ2-5
CDR3 DNA: TGTGCCAGCAGCTTACTTCTCCCTTCGAAGGCGACTAGGACCCAGTACTTC
CDR3 protein: CASSLLLPSKATRTQYF

V gene: TRBV10-3
D gene: TRBD2
clone size: NA
J gene: TRBJ2-2
CDR3 DNA: TGTGCCATCAGTGAGGCCGGGACTAGCGACACCGGGGAGCTGTTTTTT
CDR3 protein: CAISEAGTSDTGELFF

V gene: TRBV6-6
D gene: NA
clone size: NA
J gene: TRBJ1-4
CDR3 DNA: TGTGCCAGCAGTTATTTCCAGGGCTTTGGGAATGAAAAACTGTTTTTT
CDR3 protein: CASSYFQGFGNEKLFF

V gene: TRBV7-2
D gene: NA
clone size: NA
J gene: TRBJ2-7
CDR3 DNA: TGTGCCAGCAGCACCGCGGGGCAGGCCCCCTTCTCCTACGAGCAGTACTTC
CDR3 protein: CASSTAGQAPFSYEQYF

V gene: TRBV19
D gene: TRBD2
clone size: NA
J gene: TRBJ2-3
CDR3 DNA: TGTGCCAGTAGTACCCTCGGGGTAGCGGGAGGTCCCACAGATACGCAGTATTTT
CDR3 protein: CASSTLGVAGGPTDTQYF

V gene: TRBV7-6
D gene: NA
clone size: NA
J gene: TRBJ2-5
CDR3 DNA: TGTGCCAGCAGCACCCCGGGACTCCCCCACACCCAGTACTTC
CDR3 protein: CASSTPGLPHTQYF

V gene: TRBV27
D gene: NA
clone size: once
J gene: TRBJ2-3
CDR3 DNA: TGTGCCAGCAGTTTAGTAGTCACGGATACGCAGTATTTT
CDR3 protein: CASSLVVTDTQYF

V gene: TRBV27
D gene: NA
clone size: NA
J gene: TRBJ2-5
CDR3 DNA: TGTGCCAGCAGTCACGGGGGGCCGGAGACCCAGTACTTC
CDR3 protein: CASSHGGPETQYF

V gene: TRBV9
D gene: TRBD1
clone size: NA
J gene: TRBJ1-2
CDR3 DNA: TGTGCCAGCAGCGTTTTGGGGACAGGGGTATATGGCTACACCTTC
CDR3 protein: CASSVLGTGVYGYTF

V gene: TRBV4-2
D gene: TRBD1
clone size: NA
J gene: TRBJ2-4
CDR3 DNA: TGTGCCAGCAGCCAAGTGGGAGACAGGGAGAAGGCGGACATTCAGTACTTC
CDR3 protein: CASSQVGDREKADIQYF

V gene: TRBV27
D gene: TRBD1
clone size: NA
J gene: TRBJ2-1
CDR3 DNA: TGTGCCAGCAGTCTACGGACAGGGGCGAGGATTTACAATGAGCAGTTCTTC
CDR3 protein: CASSLRTGARIYNEQFF

V gene: TRBV4-3
D gene: TRBD2
clone size: few
J gene: TRBJ2-3
CDR3 DNA: TGCGCCAGCAGCCACCCGGGAGGACCGTTTAGAGATACGCAGTATTTT
CDR3 protein: CASSHPGGPFRDTQYF

V gene: TRBV9
D gene: NA
clone size: NA
J gene: TRBJ2-3
CDR3 DNA: TGTGCCAGCAGCGCCCTCCCCAGGGGCGAGGATACGCAGTATTTT
CDR3 protein: CASSALPRGEDTQYF

V gene: TRBV15
D gene: NA
clone size: NA
J gene: TRBJ2-5
CDR3 DNA: TGTGCCACCAGTGGGGAGGAGGGGTTCGAAGAGACCCAGTACTTC
CDR3 protein: CATSGEEGFEETQYF

V gene: TRBV7-2
D gene: NA
clone size: NA
J gene: TRBJ1-6
CDR3 DNA: TGTGCCAGCAGCTTACCGGGAGGACCCTATAATTCACCCCTCCACTTT
CDR3 protein: CASSLPGGPYNSPLHF

V gene: TRBV5-4
D gene: TRBD2
clone size: NA
J gene: TRBJ2-1
CDR3 DNA: TGTGCCAGCAGCCACCCGCCGGGACTAGCGGACAATGAGCAGTTCTTC
CDR3 protein: CASSHPPGLADNEQFF

V gene: TRBV4-3
D gene: TRBD2
clone size: once
J gene: TRBJ2-1
CDR3 DNA: TGCGCCAGCAGCCAAGCCGGGACTAGCGGGATTGAGGAGCAGTTCTTC
CDR3 protein: CASSQAGTSGIEEQFF

V gene: TRBV2
D gene: TRBD2
clone size: once
J gene: TRBJ2-7
CDR3 DNA: TGTGCCAGCAGACCCGATACTAGCGGAGCTACCTACGAGCAGTACTTC
CDR3 protein: CASRPDTSGATYEQYF

V gene: TRBV6-5
D gene: NA
clone size: NA
J gene: TRBJ1-6
CDR3 DNA: TGTGCCAGCAGTTACGACAGGAGTGGTTCACCCCTCCACTTT
CDR3 protein: CASSYDRSGSPLHF

V gene: TRBV27
D gene: TRBD1
clone size: NA
J gene: TRBJ2-3
CDR3 DNA: TGTGCCAGCAGTACTCAAAACGACAGGGGATCCACAGATACGCAGTATTTT
CDR3 protein: CASSTQNDRGSTDTQYF

V gene: TRBV28
D gene: TRBD1
clone size: few
J gene: TRBJ2-7
CDR3 DNA: TGTGCCAGCAGTGACAGGGCCAGTTACGAGCAGTACTTC
CDR3 protein: CASSDRASYEQYF

V gene: TRBV30
D gene: NA
clone size: NA
J gene: TRBJ2-7
CDR3 DNA: TGTGCCTGGAGTGAGGAGAGTCCCTGGCTCTACGAGCAGTACTTC
CDR3 protein: CAWSEESPWLYEQYF

V gene: TRBV7-6
D gene: TRBD2
clone size: NA
J gene: TRBJ2-7
CDR3 DNA: TGTGCCAGCAGCTTAGTCAGCGGGATAGCGGGAAGATCGACCTACGAGCAGTACTTC
CDR3 protein: CASSLVSGIAGRSTYEQYF

V gene: TRBV5-1
D gene: NA
clone size: NA
J gene: TRBJ2-7
CDR3 DNA: TGCGCCAGCAGCTTTTACGAGGGGGAGTCCGAGCAGTACTTC
CDR3 protein: CASSFYEGESEQYF

V gene: TRBV6-1
D gene: TRBD1
clone size: few
J gene: TRBJ2-7
CDR3 DNA: TGTGCCAGCAGGGGGACAGGCGAGATATACGAGCAGTACTTC
CDR3 protein: CASRGTGEIYEQYF

V gene: TRBV9
D gene: NA
clone size: NA
J gene: TRBJ1-2
CDR3 DNA: TGTGCCAGCAGCGTAGTGGAGGGCCACTATGGCTACACCTTC
CDR3 protein: CASSVVEGHYGYTF

V gene: TRBV19
D gene: NA
clone size: NA
J gene: TRBJ1-5
CDR3 DNA: TGTGCCAGTAGTATGGGGGGGAGCAATCAGCCCCAGCATTTT
CDR3 protein: CASSMGGSNQPQHF

V gene: TRBV7-2
D gene: TRBD1
clone size: NA
J gene: TRBJ1-3
CDR3 DNA: TGTGCCAGCAGCTTGGATCGACAGGGGTTAACATATTTT
CDR3 protein: CASSLDRQGLTYF

V gene: TRBV6-5
D gene: NA
clone size: NA
J gene: TRBJ2-7
CDR3 DNA: TGTGCCAGCAGCAAACAGGGCTACGAGCAGTACTTC
CDR3 protein: CASSKQGYEQYF

V gene: TRBV21-1
D gene: NA
clone size: few
J gene: TRBJ1-1
CDR3 DNA: TGTGCCAGCAGCAAGGGAGGCACTGAAGCTTTCTTT
CDR3 protein: CASSKGGTEAFF

V gene: TRBV29-1
D gene: NA
clone size: NA
J gene: TRBJ1-2
CDR3 DNA: TGCAGCGTTGAAGATGGCAGGCCTAACTATGGCTACACCTTC
CDR3 protein: CSVEDGRPNYGYTF

V gene: TRBV9
D gene: NA
clone size: NA
J gene: TRBJ1-1
CDR3 DNA: TGTGCCAGCAGCGTTCTCTCCACCGCCCAGGGTGAAGCTTTCTTT
CDR3 protein: CASSVLSTAQGEAFF

V gene: TRBV11-2
D gene: NA
clone size: once
J gene: TRBJ2-1
CDR3 DNA: TGTGCCAGCAGCTTTAGGAGTAAGCAGTTCTTC
CDR3 protein: CASSFRSKQFF

V gene: TRBV6-1
D gene: NA
clone size: NA
J gene: TRBJ1-2
CDR3 DNA: TGTGCCAGCAGTGACAGGGGACCAAAAACCTTCAACTATGGCTACACCTTC
CDR3 protein: CASSDRGPKTFNYGYTF

V gene: TRBV19
D gene: NA
clone size: NA
J gene: TRBJ1-5
CDR3 DNA: TGTGCCAGTAGTTCCCCTCGACAGTTGAATCAGCCCCAGCATTTT
CDR3 protein: CASSSPRQLNQPQHF

V gene: TRBV9
D gene: TRBD1
clone size: NA
J gene: TRBJ1-4
CDR3 DNA: TGTGCCAGCAGCGTAGGACGGGACAGGATGGGCGAAAAACTGTTTTTT
CDR3 protein: CASSVGRDRMGEKLFF

V gene: TRBV27
D gene: NA
clone size: NA
J gene: TRBJ1-1
CDR3 DNA: TGTGCCAGCAGTTGGGCTGTGGGCACTGAAGCTTTCTTT
CDR3 protein: CASSWAVGTEAFF

V gene: TRBV19
D gene: NA
clone size: once
J gene: TRBJ2-4
CDR3 DNA: TGTGCCAGTAGTAACTATCGGGCTAGCCAACGACTAGCCAAAAACATTCAGTACTTC
CDR3 protein: CASSNYRASQRLAKNIQYF

V gene: TRBV10-3
D gene: TRBD1
clone size: NA
J gene: TRBJ1-6
CDR3 DNA: TGTGCCATCAGTGACGACAGGGAGCGGTCACCCCTCCACTTT
CDR3 protein: CAISDDRERSPLHF

V gene: TRBV7-2
D gene: NA
clone size: NA
J gene: TRBJ1-1
CDR3 DNA: TGTGCCAGCACCAAAAGGACTGTTAGCGACACTGAAGCTTTCTTT
CDR3 protein: CASTKRTVSDTEAFF